The present T cell receptor (beta chain) was sequenced within a study of T-cell reconstitution after alpha-beta-depleted transplantation in children. Study-level points and caveats: There were some patients whose high TCRbeta diversity at day 60 came from surviving recipient T cells and thymic progenitors. Expanded clones from the graft, numbering several hundred, reportedly supplied alpha-beta T cells about two months after transplant.

From germline, CDR1 is MNHNS and CDR2 SASEGT. There are 14 residues in the CDR3. The V and J ends lost 3 bases and 0 bases respectively, with 6 bases between them. A TCRbeta library incorporating unique molecular identifiers was prepared. TCRdb fed the PCR reads into MiXCR, producing one record per CDR3 protein. The sample yields hundreds of thousands of distinct CDR3 sequences, 15% to 20% seen once. This clonotype was observed a handful of times. The target antigen is unknown. The V and J genes are TRBV6-1 and TRBJ1-5; no clear D. This clonotype was obtained from a male patient younger than 18 who had a stem cell transplant for acute lymphoblastic leukemia, so the T cells may come from the graft donor. The material was PBMCs, mostly from graft donor cells, obtained 360 days after TCRalphabeta/CD19-depleted stem cell transplant. CDR3 amino acids: CASSDWYSNQPQHF. The CDR3 DNA is TGTGCCAGCAGTGATTGGTATAGCAATCAGCCCCAGCATTTT.